A selection of T cell receptor beta chains follows, all from one sample in a study of T cell repertoires in cytomegalovirus infection. Their cognate antigens are unknown. Each CDR3 protein is one row after TCRdb ran MiXCR on the reads. The sample holds fewer than 350,000 distinct CDR3 sequences; 29% are singletons and the top ten take around 20%. Sample: cultured PBMCs, taken from culture after CMV antigen stimulation. Receptors were obtained from a human donor in good health (CMV status not recorded). Some clones in this sample may be carry-over from other donors' samples. CDR3s include the opening cysteine and the closing phenylalanine or tryptophan. Fields, in order: clone size, V gene, CDR3 protein. Clone size is shown for a subset of rows, as once, few, many or a class of expanded clone.

few,TRBV12-3/TRBV12-4,CASSFGGTGRGYTF
few,TRBV19,CASSIRTGLTEAFF
-,TRBV5-6,CASSLAAGYTF
few,TRBV7-9,CASSYGSGQETQYF
few,TRBV7-9,CATSDDRDNQPQHF
many,TRBV3-1,CASSQIGRPEQYF
few,TRBV2,CASRRTSGRLQETQYF
-,TRBV6-5,CASRDAVTEQYF
few,TRBV3-1,CASSQAGTSSNEQFF
many,TRBV7-8,CASSLKRVPTEAFF
few,TRBV7-6,CASSLRVYGPGELFF
few,TRBV28,CASSQRGGQGVEQYF
-,TRBV27,CASSGMGGNYNEQFF
few,TRBV12-3/TRBV12-4,CASSARDRGYNEQFF
-,TRBV27,CASSPNLLGTGVYNEQFF
few,TRBV20-1,CSAREPGPGGGEQYF
once,TRBV12-3/TRBV12-4,CATDPGSQPQHF
many,TRBV7-2,CASSFGTVNTEAFF
-,TRBV19,CASSSSTGVNTEAFF
-,TRBV3-1,CASSKGMQGTQYF
-,TRBV24-1,CATRTGPHTGELFF
few,TRBV28,CASSFLPPRDRGYEQYF
-,TRBV5-6,CASSPGTGRMNTEAFF
-,TRBV6-6,CASSDWGYEQYF
-,TRBV7-3,CASSSPEAAGGPSDTQYF
-,TRBV3-1,CASSQDEGSGYTF
few,TRBV7-8,CASATWDKTYNEQFF
-,TRBV24-1,CATSDSSGGGRFYEQYF
-,TRBV19,CASSRLAGGGQFF
few,TRBV11-3,CASSLGAKKNTQYF
few,TRBV6-2/TRBV6-3,CASSSSGVSGGAFHEQFF
-,TRBV19,CASSIGGAPNTEAFF
few,TRBV6-1,CASSEAAGGPVDTQYF
few,TRBV19,CASSNREDPGAYEQYF
-,TRBV19,CASSIVGDQETQYF
-,TRBV7-3,CASSSSPPGQGFGYTF
few,TRBV7-9,CASSPTRQGANYGYTF
few,TRBV7-2,CASSFSRWGYTF
-,TRBV7-3,CASSLTAHGNTEAFF
few,TRBV5-4,CASSRDGTGELFF
-,TRBV2,CASSALYPGANRATSTDTQYF
-,TRBV25-1,CASSEIGATEAFF
many,TRBV7-6,CASSRQSSYNSPLHF
-,TRBV27,CASSINRAGELFF
few,TRBV28,CASSFRTGDIYSYNSPLHF
few,TRBV19,CASTGENRHEQYF
-,TRBV4-2,CASSQDNGQPQHF
-,TRBV20-1,CSAQGGGEAFF
few,TRBV12-5,CASGSLDRVTYEQYF
few,TRBV5-4,CASSSSAGGPGETQYF
few,TRBV6-1,CASHLSGGLFHNEQFF
few,TRBV7-8,CASSLEWTSGSEQFF
few,TRBV7-2,CASSFRRTVNTEAFF
few,TRBV12-3/TRBV12-4,CASSPLAGGLNEQFF
once,TRBV5-1,CASSLTGEANTGELFF